This T cell receptor beta chain was captured by sequencing in a study of beta chain features in type 1 diabetes. Study in general: Across every sample, about 100 million sorted cells were examined in total.

The study, taken as a whole, reports: There was a moderate but significant shortening of TCRB CDR3s in all four CD4+ subsets of Type 1 diabetes patients. It was not settled here whether HLA type affects TCRB rearrangement. A cDNA-based sequencing approach could over-represent cells with high TCR expression.

As regards this clone: Its antigen is still unknown.

The germline gives CDR1 MNHNY, CDR2 SVGAGI (reference sequence). The CDR3 runs 13 residues. With V trimmed by 10 bases and J by 8 bases, 13 bases remained unmatched. The authors reverse transcribed all of the isolated RNA, so sequencing captured expressed TCRB transcripts. Profiled with immunoSEQ multiplex PCR; TCRdb holds only in-frame clones, not every one. This table holds 630,000 or so clones, over 11% found once. The sequenced material came from naive CD4+ T cells from blood. The receptor was derived from a man younger than 35 with type 1 diabetes. J is TRBJ1-2 and V is TRBV6-6, with 7 positions matching TRBD1. The CDR3 DNA follows: TGTGCCACTCTGACAGGGAGCAGGGAGGGCTACACCTTC. As protein: CATLTGSREGYTF.